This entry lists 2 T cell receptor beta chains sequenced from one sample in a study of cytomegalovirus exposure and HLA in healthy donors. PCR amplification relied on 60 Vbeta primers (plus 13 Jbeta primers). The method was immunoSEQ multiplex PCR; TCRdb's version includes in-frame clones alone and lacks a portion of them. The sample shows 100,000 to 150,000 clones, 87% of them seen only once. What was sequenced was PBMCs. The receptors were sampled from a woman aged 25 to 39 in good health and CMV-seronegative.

CDR3 residues: CASSPIGQFSGNTIYF. The CDR3 region has the DNA TGTGCCAGCAGTCCTATCGGACAGTTTTCTGGAAACACCATATATTTT. This chain links TRBV27 with TRBJ1-3, with D perhaps TRBD1 (6 bases). The length of the CDR3 is 16 residues. Germline V gene lookup returns CDR1 MNHEY and CDR2 SMNVEV (reference sequence). Trimming left V 5 bases short and J 1 base short, with 15 bases between.

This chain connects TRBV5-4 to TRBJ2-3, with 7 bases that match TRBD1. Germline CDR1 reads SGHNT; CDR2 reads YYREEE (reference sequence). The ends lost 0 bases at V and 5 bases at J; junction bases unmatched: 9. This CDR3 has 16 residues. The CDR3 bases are TGTGCCAGCAGCTTGGCCGGGACAGTACGGGGAGATACGCAGTATTTT. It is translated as CASSLAGTVRGDTQYF.